This TCR beta chain was retrieved from a study of early T cells in non-severe SARS-CoV-2 infection. V shed 9 bases and J 2 bases; nucleotides not matched to a gene: 9. The germline V gene has CDR1 SGHNT and CDR2 YYREEE (reference sequence). The CDR3 is 14 residues long. Each CDR3 protein is one row after TCRdb ran MiXCR on the 5' RACE reads. The data show about 73,000 distinct CDR3 sequences, with roughly an eighth seen just once and over 12% held by the top ten. This clonotype was detected once. The sequenced sample was whole blood. V and J are TRBV5-4 and TRBJ1-2; 8 bases agree with TRBD1. The clonotype comes from an adult who was a healthcare worker with PCR-confirmed SARS-CoV-2 infection or an uninfected control (not recorded which). CDR3 in amino acids: CANYFRTGNYGYTF. The CDR3, as DNA: TGTGCCAACTACTTCCGGACAGGGAACTATGGCTACACCTTC.